This TCR beta chain was recorded in a study of T-cell reconstitution after alpha-beta-depleted transplantation in children (dated by TCRdb to the mid-2010s). Broadly, across the study: Using TCR repertoire profiling, the study quantitatively followed how T-cell immune reconstitution unfolded in children after TCRalphabeta/CD19-depleted allogeneic hematopoietic cell transplantation.

This clonotype has a count of ten or more. Which antigen it targets is not known. Base qualities are not at hand, and no much larger clone is one base apart. Receptors were amplified or captured by PCR. The sequencer listed for this sample is Illumina HiSeq 2500. TCR library preparation used molecular barcoding, with unique molecular identifiers applied to normalize quantification of the TCRbeta repertoire. TCRdb trimmed public reads at Q25 via fastp, called clones via MiXCR and kept in-frame beta chains. Rows with a matching CDR3 protein are joined into one entry that keeps the most common DNA and genes. The sample has a few hundred thousand distinct CDR3 sequences on record, roughly 18% of them singletons. The ten top clones hold roughly 3.3% of the sample. The source of this sequence is a human donor who donated a stem cell graft to a child with acute lymphoblastic leukemia. This specimen was PBMCs from the stem cell graft donor, taken from the stem cell graft.

The sequenced DNA is TGTGCCAGCAGTTCTGGACAGGGCCGTTATAGCAATCAGCCCCAGCATTTT. It is translated as CASSSGQGRYSNQPQHF. This sequence uses TRBV27 and TRBJ1-5; TRBD1 agrees with 8 junctional bases. Unmatched junction bases come to 8, with V trimmed by 4 bases and J by 0 bases. The CDR3 measures 17 amino acids from cysteine to phenylalanine. Just the 51-base CDR3 DNA is kept, in frame starting at base 1. The germline V gene (reference sequence) sets CDR1 to MNHEY and CDR2 to SMNVEV.